This is a list of T cell receptor beta chains from one sample in a study of T-cell memory formation after mild COVID-19. TCRdb independently ran MiXCR on the 5' RACE reads; one entry per CDR3 protein. The data show tens of thousands of distinct CDR3 sequences, roughly 13% seen once. The sample was PBMCs or a T cell subset sorted from them (not recorded which). The receptors come from a man in his late teens or twenties who had mild COVID-19 (a few samples of this study predate the infection). Cell type and time point are not known. CDR3s include the opening cysteine and the closing phenylalanine or tryptophan. The D gene is left open where the match is weak. Only some rows state a clone size, as once, few, many or a class for expanded clones.

J	size	D	V	DNA	CDR3
TRBJ2-3	many	-	TRBV7-6	TGTGCCAGCGGGGGACACAACACAGATACGCAGTATTTT	CASGGHNTDTQYF
TRBJ1-2	few	TRBD1	TRBV6-5	TGTGCCAGCAGTCTGACAGGGAATAACTATGGCTACACCTTC	CASSLTGNNYGYTF
TRBJ2-1	-	-	TRBV5-1	TGCGCCAGCAGCTTGCGGAACAACAATGAGCAGTTCTTC	CASSLRNNNEQFF
TRBJ1-2	few	TRBD1	TRBV24-1	TGTGCCACCAGTGATTCGGGACAGGCAGAGCTATATGGCTACACCTTC	CATSDSGQAELYGYTF
TRBJ2-5	-	-	TRBV4-1	TGCGCCAGCAGCTACGGCTGGGGGCCTCAAGAGACCCAGTACTTC	CASSYGWGPQETQYF
TRBJ2-2	few	TRBD1	TRBV5-1	TGCGCCAGCAGTTACAGGGGGTTCAACACCGGGGAGCTGTTTTTT	CASSYRGFNTGELFF
TRBJ1-6	-	-	TRBV6-2/TRBV6-3	TGTGCCAGCCTCGGGGCAGCCAGGACGGAAAATTCACCCCTCCACTTT	CASLGAARTENSPLHF
TRBJ2-1	-	-	TRBV7-8	TGTGCCAGCAGCTTATATAGCCTGGATGAGCAGTTCTTC	CASSLYSLDEQFF
TRBJ2-3	many	TRBD2	TRBV7-6	TGTGCCAGCAGCCCTCTAGCGGGGGGGCCAGATACGCAGTATTTT	CASSPLAGGPDTQYF
TRBJ1-1	-	-	TRBV12-3/TRBV12-4	TGTGCCAGCAGTTTATATGGAGGGGTCACTGAAGCTTTCTTT	CASSLYGGVTEAFF
TRBJ2-2	-	-	TRBV20-1	TGCAGTCAGGCTGGCCACCTCCGCGGGGAGCTGTTTTTT	CSQAGHLRGELFF
TRBJ1-5	-	-	TRBV5-5	TGTGCCAGCAGCGGGGGGGACTGGCAGCCCCAGCATTTT	CASSGGDWQPQHF
TRBJ1-5	-	TRBD1	TRBV6-2/TRBV6-3	TGTGCCAGCAGCCGGGGACAGGTATATGATCAGCCCCAGCATTTT	CASSRGQVYDQPQHF
TRBJ1-5	-	TRBD1	TRBV5-6	TGTGCCAGCAGCGTGACACAGGGGTATCAGCCCCAGCATTTT	CASSVTQGYQPQHF
TRBJ2-3	-	-	TRBV9	TGTGCCAGCAGCGTAGTAAGCGTCAGCACAGATACGCAGTATTTT	CASSVVSVSTDTQYF
TRBJ2-3	few	TRBD1	TRBV18	TGTGCCAGCTCACCGCAGAGACAGGGGACCACAGATACGCAGTATTTT	CASSPQRQGTTDTQYF
TRBJ2-5	-	TRBD1	TRBV5-4	TGTGCCAGCAGCGTCCGGGACAGGGTGGAGACCCAGTACTTC	CASSVRDRVETQYF
TRBJ1-2	-	TRBD1	TRBV7-9	TGTGCCAGCAGCTTTGGGACAGGGCTCGATGGCTACACCTTC	CASSFGTGLDGYTF
TRBJ1-1	few	-	TRBV12-3/TRBV12-4	TGTGCCAGCAGTTTTGTCACTGAAGCTTTCTTT	CASSFVTEAFF
TRBJ2-5	once	-	TRBV7-2	TGTGCCAGCAGCTTAGTGTGGCTAGTCCAAGAGACCCAGTACTTC	CASSLVWLVQETQYF
TRBJ2-2	-	-	TRBV10-3	TGTGCCATCAGGATGGCGGGGGCGGGCACCGGGGAGCTGTTTTTT	CAIRMAGAGTGELFF
TRBJ2-7	few	-	TRBV21-1	TGTGCCAGCAGCAAGCGGGACAGGGTAACCTACGAGCAGTACTTC	CASSKRDRVTYEQYF
TRBJ2-1	few	-	TRBV7-8	TGTGCCAGCAGCTCCACGACAGGTATGAATGAGCAGTTCTTC	CASSSTTGMNEQFF
TRBJ1-1	-	-	TRBV7-6	TGTGCCAGCAGCTTAGAAACCGAGACGAACACTGAAGCTTTCTTT	CASSLETETNTEAFF
TRBJ2-4	-	-	TRBV4-1	TGCGCCAGCAGCCAAGAGGGCAGGGTAGCCAAAAACATTCAGTACTTC	CASSQEGRVAKNIQYF
TRBJ2-1	many	-	TRBV12-3/TRBV12-4	TGTGCCAGCAGTTTAGCGGGGGGGCGCCCCTACAATGAGCAGTTCTTC	CASSLAGGRPYNEQFF
TRBJ2-3	-	-	TRBV7-6	TGTGCCAGCAGCTTCGGCGGGGGCGGGTCAGATACGCAGTATTTT	CASSFGGGGSDTQYF
TRBJ1-1	-	TRBD1	TRBV2	TGTGCCAGCAGAGACAGGGCCTTGAACACTGAAGCTTTCTTT	CASRDRALNTEAFF
TRBJ2-1	-	TRBD2	TRBV7-2	TGTGCCAGCAGCCCTAGCGGGAGGGCCTTCAATGAGCAGTTCTTC	CASSPSGRAFNEQFF